These T cell receptor beta chains were read from a single sample in a study of T cell responses to AZD1222 COVID-19 vaccine. Libraries were prepared by immunoSEQ multiplex PCR; TCRdb keeps only in-frame clonotypes and omits some of them. The table records some 150,000 clones, 82% of them present only once. Here the sequenced sample was peripheral blood, taken on day 0 of MenACWY control vaccination. These receptors were taken from an adult in good health. The CDR3 runs from the conserved cysteine through the conserved F or W. Fields, in order: clone size, J gene, V gene, CDR3 protein. Not every row has a clone size; where given, it reads once, few, many or a size class.

clone_size: NA
j_call: TRBJ1-1
v_call: TRBV6-5
cdr3_aa: CASSFPGDTEAFF

clone_size: NA
j_call: TRBJ1-6
v_call: TRBV11-1
cdr3_aa: CASSAGLDSPLHF

clone_size: once
j_call: TRBJ1-4
v_call: TRBV5-6
cdr3_aa: CASSPALEGEKLFF

clone_size: NA
j_call: TRBJ1-5
v_call: TRBV14
cdr3_aa: CASSRGQTTAQHF

clone_size: NA
j_call: TRBJ2-5
v_call: TRBV7-7
cdr3_aa: CASSYLGETQYF

clone_size: NA
j_call: TRBJ1-2
v_call: TRBV2
cdr3_aa: CASSDLRIDQRGYTF

clone_size: NA
j_call: TRBJ2-3
v_call: TRBV5-1
cdr3_aa: CASAPAAVSTDTQYF

clone_size: NA
j_call: TRBJ2-1
v_call: TRBV7-8
cdr3_aa: CASSSLVAGGANEQFF

clone_size: NA
j_call: TRBJ1-6
v_call: TRBV6-5
cdr3_aa: CASSPQTGSPLHF

clone_size: NA
j_call: TRBJ2-2
v_call: TRBV6-5
cdr3_aa: CASSYLAGELFF

clone_size: NA
j_call: TRBJ1-1
v_call: TRBV3-1/TRBV3-2
cdr3_aa: CASSQLRGDTEAFF

clone_size: NA
j_call: TRBJ1-2
v_call: TRBV5-4
cdr3_aa: CASSAGAENYGYTF

clone_size: few
j_call: TRBJ1-2
v_call: TRBV28
cdr3_aa: CASSTRTPIPYGYTF

clone_size: NA
j_call: TRBJ1-4
v_call: TRBV6-5
cdr3_aa: CASARGGLNEKLFF

clone_size: NA
j_call: TRBJ2-3
v_call: TRBV19
cdr3_aa: CASSIGQGTGESDTQYF

clone_size: NA
j_call: TRBJ2-2
v_call: TRBV19
cdr3_aa: CASSSGVGNTGELFF

clone_size: few
j_call: TRBJ2-1
v_call: TRBV7-2
cdr3_aa: CASSLARGDLQFF

clone_size: NA
j_call: TRBJ2-2
v_call: TRBV9
cdr3_aa: CASSVSGGTGELFF

clone_size: NA
j_call: TRBJ1-1
v_call: TRBV6-6
cdr3_aa: CASSNGQGNTEAFF

clone_size: NA
j_call: TRBJ1-2
v_call: TRBV30
cdr3_aa: CAYYRGGTPVHGYTF

clone_size: NA
j_call: TRBJ2-3
v_call: TRBV6-4
cdr3_aa: CASSDSGSGGPEYF

clone_size: NA
j_call: TRBJ1-2
v_call: TRBV5-4
cdr3_aa: CASSPTPNYGYTF

clone_size: few
j_call: TRBJ2-5
v_call: TRBV9
cdr3_aa: CASSASLAGGETQYF

clone_size: NA
j_call: TRBJ2-3
v_call: TRBV28
cdr3_aa: CASSLSNGGGHGDTQYF

clone_size: NA
j_call: TRBJ1-1
v_call: TRBV3-1/TRBV3-2
cdr3_aa: CASSQAQREAFF

clone_size: NA
j_call: TRBJ1-2
v_call: TRBV18
cdr3_aa: CASSTTGDGIQATF

clone_size: NA
j_call: TRBJ2-2
v_call: TRBV2
cdr3_aa: CASTGAGTRGTGELFF

clone_size: few
j_call: TRBJ2-1
v_call: TRBV4-1
cdr3_aa: CASSQAGEGNEQFF

clone_size: NA
j_call: TRBJ1-1
v_call: TRBV14
cdr3_aa: CASSQDWGHIFGEAFF

clone_size: NA
j_call: TRBJ2-2
v_call: TRBV7-8
cdr3_aa: CASRFSDRTTGELFF

clone_size: NA
j_call: TRBJ1-1
v_call: TRBV28
cdr3_aa: CASSPTKVGAFF

clone_size: few
j_call: TRBJ1-1
v_call: TRBV19
cdr3_aa: CASTRQGSDEAFF

clone_size: NA
j_call: TRBJ1-5
v_call: TRBV6-6
cdr3_aa: CASSYGRGGSQPQHF

clone_size: NA
j_call: TRBJ2-5
v_call: TRBV21-1
cdr3_aa: CASSKAPGGETQYF

clone_size: NA
j_call: TRBJ2-1
v_call: TRBV30
cdr3_aa: CAWSITRTSFYNEQFF

clone_size: NA
j_call: TRBJ2-2
v_call: TRBV5-1
cdr3_aa: CATQQGSNTGELFF